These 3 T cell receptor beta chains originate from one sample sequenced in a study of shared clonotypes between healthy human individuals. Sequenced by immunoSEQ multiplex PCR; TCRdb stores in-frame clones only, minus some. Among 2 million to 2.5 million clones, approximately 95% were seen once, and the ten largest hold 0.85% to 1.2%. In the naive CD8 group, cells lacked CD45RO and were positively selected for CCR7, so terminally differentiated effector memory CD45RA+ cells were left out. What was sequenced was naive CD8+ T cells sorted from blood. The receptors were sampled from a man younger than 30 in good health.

The CDR3 loop is CASKGPDSNQPQHF. As DNA, the CDR3 is TGTGCCAGCAAGGGACCAGATAGCAATCAGCCCCAGCATTTT. The V and J genes are TRBV2 and TRBJ1-5; possible D gene TRBD1, 5 bases. The CDR3 contains 14 residues. Trimming shortened V by 7 bases and J by 0 bases, and 10 bases separated the two germline ends. The germline V gene encodes CDR1 SNHLY and CDR2 FYNNEI.

The DNA of the CDR3 is TGTGCCAGCAGCTTAAAGGGGACGTCTACTGGAGGGACTGAAGCTTTCTTT. Its protein is CASSLKGTSTGGTEAFF. The chain joins TRBV5-4 to TRBJ1-1; D might be TRBD1 (5 bases). Per germline, CDR1 SGHNT and CDR2 YYREEE (reference sequence). This CDR3 spans 17 amino acids. V gave up 2 bases and J gave up 5 bases, with 22 bases separating them.

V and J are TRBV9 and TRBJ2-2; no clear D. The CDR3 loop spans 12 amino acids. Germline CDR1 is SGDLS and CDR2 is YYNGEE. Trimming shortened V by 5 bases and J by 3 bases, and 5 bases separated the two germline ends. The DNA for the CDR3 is TGTGCCAGCAGGACGGACACCGGGGAGCTGTTTTTT. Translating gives CASRTDTGELFF.